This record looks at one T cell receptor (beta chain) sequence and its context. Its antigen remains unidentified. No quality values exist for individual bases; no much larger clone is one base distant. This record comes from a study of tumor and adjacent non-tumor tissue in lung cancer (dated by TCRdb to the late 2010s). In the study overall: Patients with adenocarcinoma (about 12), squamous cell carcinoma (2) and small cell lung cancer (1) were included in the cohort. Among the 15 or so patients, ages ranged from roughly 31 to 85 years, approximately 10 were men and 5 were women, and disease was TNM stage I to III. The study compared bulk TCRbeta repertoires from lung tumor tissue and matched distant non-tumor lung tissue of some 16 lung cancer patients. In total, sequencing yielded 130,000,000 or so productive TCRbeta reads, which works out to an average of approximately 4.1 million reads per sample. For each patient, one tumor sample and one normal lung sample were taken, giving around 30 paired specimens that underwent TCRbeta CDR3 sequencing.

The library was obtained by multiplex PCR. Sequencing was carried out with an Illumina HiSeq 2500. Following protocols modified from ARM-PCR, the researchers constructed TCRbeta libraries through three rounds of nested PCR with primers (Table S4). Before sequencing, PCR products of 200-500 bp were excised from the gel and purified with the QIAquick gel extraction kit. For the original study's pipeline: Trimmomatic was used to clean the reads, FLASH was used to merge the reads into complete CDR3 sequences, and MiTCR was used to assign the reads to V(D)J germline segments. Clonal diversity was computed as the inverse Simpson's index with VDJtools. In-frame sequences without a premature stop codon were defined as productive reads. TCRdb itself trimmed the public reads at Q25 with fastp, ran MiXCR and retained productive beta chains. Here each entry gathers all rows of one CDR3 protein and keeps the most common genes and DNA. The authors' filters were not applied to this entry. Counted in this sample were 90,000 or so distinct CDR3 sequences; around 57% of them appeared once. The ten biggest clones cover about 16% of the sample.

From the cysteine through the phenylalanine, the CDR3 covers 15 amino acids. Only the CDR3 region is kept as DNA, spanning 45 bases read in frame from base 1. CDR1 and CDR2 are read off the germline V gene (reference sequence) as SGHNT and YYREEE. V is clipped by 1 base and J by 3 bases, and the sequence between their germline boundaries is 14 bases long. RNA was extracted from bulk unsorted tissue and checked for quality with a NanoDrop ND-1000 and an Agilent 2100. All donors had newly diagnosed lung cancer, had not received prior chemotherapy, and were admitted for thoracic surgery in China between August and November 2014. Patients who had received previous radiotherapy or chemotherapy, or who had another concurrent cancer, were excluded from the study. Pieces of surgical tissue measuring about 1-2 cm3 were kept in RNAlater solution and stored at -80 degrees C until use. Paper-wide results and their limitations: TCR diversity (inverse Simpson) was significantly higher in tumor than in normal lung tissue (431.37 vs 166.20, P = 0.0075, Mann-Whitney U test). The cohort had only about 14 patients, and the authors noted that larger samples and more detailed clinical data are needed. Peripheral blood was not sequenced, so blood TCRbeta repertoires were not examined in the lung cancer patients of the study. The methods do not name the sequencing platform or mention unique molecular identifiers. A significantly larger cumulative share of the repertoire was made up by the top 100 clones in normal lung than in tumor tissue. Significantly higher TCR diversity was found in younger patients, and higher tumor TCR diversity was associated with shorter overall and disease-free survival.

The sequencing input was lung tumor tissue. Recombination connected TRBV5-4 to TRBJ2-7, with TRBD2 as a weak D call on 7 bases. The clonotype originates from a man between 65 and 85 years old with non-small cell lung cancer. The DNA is TGTGCCAGCAGCTTGAGTCGGGGGGCCGTCTACGAGCAGTACTTC. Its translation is CASSLSRGAVYEQYF.